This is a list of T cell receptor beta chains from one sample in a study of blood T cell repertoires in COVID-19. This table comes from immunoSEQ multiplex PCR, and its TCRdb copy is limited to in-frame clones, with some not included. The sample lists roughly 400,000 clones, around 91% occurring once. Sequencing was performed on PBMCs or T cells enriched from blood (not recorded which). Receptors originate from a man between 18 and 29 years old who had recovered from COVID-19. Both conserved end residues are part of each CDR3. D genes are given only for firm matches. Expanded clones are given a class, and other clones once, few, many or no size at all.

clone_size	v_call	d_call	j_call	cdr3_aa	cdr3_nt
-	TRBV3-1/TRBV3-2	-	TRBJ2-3	CASSQDDGGRTDTQYF	TGTGCCAGCAGCCAAGACGACGGGGGGCGCACAGATACGCAGTATTTT
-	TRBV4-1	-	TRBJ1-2	CASSQATGYGLANYGYTF	TGCGCCAGCAGCCAAGCCACAGGCTATGGCTTGGCTAACTATGGCTACACCTTC
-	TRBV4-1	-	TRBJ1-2	CASSKEQGYNGYTF	TGCGCCAGCAGCAAGGAACAGGGATACAATGGCTACACCTTC
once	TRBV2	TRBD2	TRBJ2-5	CASSEEVWGGRKTQYF	TGTGCCAGCAGTGAAGAGGTTTGGGGGGGGAGGAAGACCCAGTACTTC
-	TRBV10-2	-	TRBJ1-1	CASIGDTEAFF	TGCGCCAGCATCGGGGACACTGAAGCTTTCTTT
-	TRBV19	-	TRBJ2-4	CASSIRTDKNIQYF	TGTGCCAGTAGTATACGGACTGACAAAAACATTCAGTACTTC
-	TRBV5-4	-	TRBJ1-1	CASSLISGGEAFF	TGTGCCAGCAGCTTGATATCCGGGGGTGAAGCTTTCTTT
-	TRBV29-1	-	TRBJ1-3	CSVVNGRSTGNTIYF	TGCAGCGTTGTAAACGGGAGAAGCACTGGAAACACCATATATTTT
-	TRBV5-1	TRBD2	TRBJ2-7	CASSLQLAGVGEQYF	TGCGCCAGCAGCCTACAGTTAGCGGGAGTGGGGGAGCAGTACTTC
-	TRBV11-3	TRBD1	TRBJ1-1	CASSRDREVGTEAFF	TGTGCCAGCAGCCGGGACAGGGAGGTGGGAACTGAAGCTTTCTTT
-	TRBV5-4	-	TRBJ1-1	CASSRGDIEAFF	TGTGCCAGCAGCCGGGGGGACATTGAAGCTTTCTTT
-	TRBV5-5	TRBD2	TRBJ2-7	CASSLVLALTYEQYF	TGTGCCAGCAGCTTGGTACTAGCGCTTACCTACGAGCAGTACTTC
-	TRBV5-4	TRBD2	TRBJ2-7	CASSLERGTSGRSGYEQYF	TGTGCCAGCAGCCTCGAAAGGGGGACTAGCGGGAGGTCGGGCTACGAGCAGTACTTC
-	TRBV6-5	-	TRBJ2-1	CASLRGLDYNEQFF	TGTGCCAGCCTGCGGGGTCTAGACTACAATGAGCAGTTCTTC
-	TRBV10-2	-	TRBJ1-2	CASSDSYGYTF	TGCGCCAGCAGTGACAGTTATGGCTACACCTTC
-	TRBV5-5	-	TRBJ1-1	CASSLGQAAGMFRTEAFF	TGTGCCAGCAGCTTGGGGCAGGCGGCAGGGATGTTTAGGACTGAAGCTTTCTTT
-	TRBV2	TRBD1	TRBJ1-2	CASCNKGTGKRGYTF	TGTGCCAGCTGCAATAAAGGGACAGGGAAGAGGGGCTACACCTTC
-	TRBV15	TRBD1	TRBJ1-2	CATSRDPRGLDYGYTF	TGTGCCACCAGCAGAGATCCCAGGGGGCTTGACTATGGCTACACCTTC
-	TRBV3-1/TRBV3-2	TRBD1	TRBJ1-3	CASSQTGGYWNTIYF	TGTGCCAGCAGCCAAACAGGGGGCTATTGGAACACCATATATTTT
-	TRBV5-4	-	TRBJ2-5	CASSLGQKETQYF	TGTGCCAGCAGCTTGGGACAGAAAGAGACCCAGTACTTC
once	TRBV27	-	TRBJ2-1	CASRLMWDKFDEQFF	TGTGCCAGCAGACTTATGTGGGACAAGTTCGATGAGCAGTTCTTC
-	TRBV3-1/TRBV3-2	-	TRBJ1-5	CASSQDSGFGNQPQHF	TGTGCCAGCAGCCAAGATAGCGGATTCGGGAATCAGCCCCAGCATTTT
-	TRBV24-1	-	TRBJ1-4	CATSDSVRGTKLFF	TGTGCCACCAGTGATTCGGTACGGGGAACAAAACTGTTTTTT
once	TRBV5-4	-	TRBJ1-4	CASSLSAEAGLGGKLFF	TGTGCCAGCAGCCTGTCCGCTGAGGCGGGCCTGGGCGGAAAACTGTTTTTT
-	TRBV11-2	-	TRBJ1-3	CASSLEGNTIYF	TGTGCCAGCAGTCTAGAGGGAAACACCATATATTTT
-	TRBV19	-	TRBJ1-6	CASSMWASDSPLHF	TGTGCCAGTAGTATGTGGGCATCGGATTCACCCCTCCACTTT
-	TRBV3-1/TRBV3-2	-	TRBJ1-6	CASSQGSSYSPLHF	TGTGCCAGCAGCCAAGGCAGTTCCTATTCACCCCTCCACTTT
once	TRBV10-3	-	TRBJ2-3	CAISESFPGYTDTQYF	TGTGCCATCAGTGAGTCTTTTCCGGGGTACACAGATACGCAGTATTTT
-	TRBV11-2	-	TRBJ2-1	CASSYLASNEQFF	TGTGCCAGCAGCTACTTAGCATCCAATGAGCAGTTCTTC
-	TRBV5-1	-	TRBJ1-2	CASSWTADYGYTF	TGCGCCAGCAGCTGGACAGCCGACTATGGCTACACCTTC
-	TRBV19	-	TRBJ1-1	CASMGPTDTEAFF	TGTGCCAGTATGGGCCCCACGGACACTGAAGCTTTCTTT
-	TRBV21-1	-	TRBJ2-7	CASEGVARPFSYEQYF	TGTGCCAGCGAAGGGGTAGCTCGACCGTTCTCCTACGAGCAGTACTTC
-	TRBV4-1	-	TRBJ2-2	CASSQDGQSNTGELFF	TGCGCCAGCAGCCAAGATGGTCAGTCGAACACCGGGGAGCTGTTTTTT
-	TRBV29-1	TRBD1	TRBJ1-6	CSVITGAIVNNSPLHF	TGCAGCGTGATAACAGGGGCGATAGTCAATAATTCACCCCTCCACTTT
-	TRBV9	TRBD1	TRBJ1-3	CASSLTGQGSLSGNTIYF	TGTGCCAGCAGCCTAACCGGACAGGGAAGCCTCTCTGGAAACACCATATATTTT
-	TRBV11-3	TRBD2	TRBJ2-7	CASSLGGSSYEQYF	TGTGCCAGCAGCTTAGGCGGGAGCTCCTACGAGCAGTACTTC
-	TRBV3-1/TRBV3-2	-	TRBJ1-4	CASSLRGFGTNEKLFF	TGTGCCAGCAGCCTTAGGGGATTTGGTACTAATGAAAAACTGTTTTTT
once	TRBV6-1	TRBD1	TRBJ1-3	CASSKAGTGASSSGNTIYF	TGTGCCAGCAGTAAAGCCGGGACAGGGGCTTCGAGCTCTGGAAACACCATATATTTT
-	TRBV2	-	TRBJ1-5	CASRTTGSNQPQHF	TGTGCCAGCAGGACCACAGGTAGCAATCAGCCCCAGCATTTT
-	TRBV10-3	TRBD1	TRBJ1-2	CAISESTGEGYTF	TGTGCCATCAGTGAGTCGACAGGGGAAGGCTACACCTTC
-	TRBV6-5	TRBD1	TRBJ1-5	CASTGDRSNQPQHF	TGTGCCAGCACTGGGGACAGATCTAATCAGCCCCAGCATTTT
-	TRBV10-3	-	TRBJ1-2	CAISESAVNYGYTF	TGTGCCATCAGTGAGTCTGCAGTTAACTATGGCTACACCTTC
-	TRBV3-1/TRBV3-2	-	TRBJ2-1	CASSQQRLGNEQFF	TGTGCCAGCAGCCAACAAAGACTAGGCAATGAGCAGTTCTTC
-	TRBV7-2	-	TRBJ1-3	CASSQTQGVGNTIYF	TGTGCCAGCAGCCAAACTCAGGGTGTTGGAAACACCATATATTTT
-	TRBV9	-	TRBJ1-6	CASSVEEGNSPLHF	TGTGCCAGCAGCGTAGAGGAGGGTAATTCACCCCTCCACTTT
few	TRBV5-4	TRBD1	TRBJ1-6	CASSSTGAGDSPLHF	TGTGCCAGCAGCTCGACAGGGGCAGGGGATTCACCCCTCCACTTT
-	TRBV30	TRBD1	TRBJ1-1	CAWRGTDRGLGSTEAFF	TGTGCCTGGAGGGGAACGGACAGGGGGCTTGGGAGCACTGAAGCTTTCTTT
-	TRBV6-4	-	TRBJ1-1	CASRDSLNTEAFF	TGTGCCAGCAGGGACAGCCTGAACACTGAAGCTTTCTTT
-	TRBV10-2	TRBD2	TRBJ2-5	CASSGASGRVREAQYF	TGCGCCAGCAGTGGGGCTAGCGGGAGGGTAAGAGAGGCCCAGTACTTC
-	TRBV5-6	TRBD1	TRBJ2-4	CASSLGQGAKNIQYF	TGTGCCAGCAGCTTGGGACAGGGAGCCAAAAACATTCAGTACTTC
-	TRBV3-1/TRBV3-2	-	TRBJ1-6	CASSDPGPRNSPLHF	TGTGCCAGCAGCGACCCAGGGCCGAGGAATTCACCCCTCCACTTT
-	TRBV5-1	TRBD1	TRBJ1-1	CASSPGTGDMNTEAFF	TGCGCCAGCAGCCCGGGGACAGGGGACATGAACACTGAAGCTTTCTTT
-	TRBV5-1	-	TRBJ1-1	CASSLDSSPEAFF	TGCGCCAGCAGCTTGGACAGTAGTCCTGAAGCTTTCTTT
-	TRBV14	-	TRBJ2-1	CASSQGLGGNEQFF	TGTGCCAGCAGCCAAGGGCTAGGCGGGAATGAGCAGTTCTTC